These T cell receptor beta chains were read from a single sample in a study of shared T cell receptors in the human thymus. The table came from immunoSEQ multiplex PCR; TCRdb's copy has only in-frame clones and leaves some out. The sample carries about 710,000 clones, around 87% recorded once. These same data were also listed under a study on human thymus T cells.

Sequenced input: thymocytes. The source of these receptors is a boy less than two years old with a congenital heart defect. The CDR3 runs from the conserved cysteine through the conserved F or W. The D gene is left open where the match is weak. The listing skips clone size in some rows; elsewhere it reads once, few, many or a size class.

abundance | j_gene | d_gene | len | v_gene | CDR3aa | CDR3nt
NA | TRBJ2-1 | NA | 14 | TRBV14 | CASSQGPMPGEQFF | TGTGCCAGCAGCCAGGGCCCCATGCCCGGTGAGCAGTTCTTC
NA | TRBJ2-7 | TRBD1 | 13 | TRBV10-3 | CAIRDRDVYEQYF | TGTGCCATCCGGGACAGGGATGTATACGAGCAGTACTTC
NA | TRBJ2-7 | TRBD1 | 14 | TRBV6-1 | CASSVGTGFPEQYF | TGTGCCAGCAGTGTGGGGACAGGGTTTCCCGAGCAGTACTTC
NA | TRBJ1-6 | NA | 13 | TRBV7-3 | CASSLTLRSPLHF | TGTGCCAGCAGCTTAACGCTGAGGTCACCCCTCCACTTT
NA | TRBJ1-2 | TRBD1 | 16 | TRBV7-9 | CASSFHTRTGLHGYTF | TGTGCCAGCAGTTTTCATACCCGGACAGGGCTGCATGGCTACACCTTC
NA | TRBJ1-6 | NA | 14 | TRBV4-3 | CASSQGTANSPLHF | TGCGCCAGCAGCCAAGGGACAGCAAATTCACCCCTCCACTTT
NA | TRBJ1-3 | NA | 13 | TRBV7-9 | CASSPYSGNTIYF | TGTGCCAGCAGCCCCTACAGCGGAAACACCATATATTTT
NA | TRBJ2-7 | NA | 13 | TRBV5-8 | CASTLAGLYEQYF | TGTGCCAGCACCCTGGCGGGGCTCTACGAGCAGTACTTC
NA | TRBJ1-1 | NA | 17 | TRBV5-6 | CASSLVSGNTLNTEAFF | TGTGCCAGCAGCTTGGTCTCGGGGAATACTCTAAACACTGAAGCTTTCTTT
NA | TRBJ1-1 | TRBD1 | 16 | TRBV25-1 | CASSGAGTGMNTEAFF | TGTGCCAGCAGTGGGGCCGGGACAGGGATGAACACTGAAGCTTTCTTT
NA | TRBJ2-1 | NA | 17 | TRBV4-1 | CASSQPYVRVGSNEQFF | TGCGCCAGCAGCCAACCCTATGTGAGGGTAGGGTCCAATGAGCAGTTCTTC
NA | TRBJ2-3 | NA | 16 | TRBV25-1 | CASSESGGRTTDTQYF | TGTGCCAGCAGTGAATCAGGTGGCAGAACCACAGATACGCAGTATTTT
NA | TRBJ2-1 | TRBD2 | 15 | TRBV5-1 | CASSIRSSGMVEQFF | TGCGCCAGCAGTATCCGGTCTAGCGGGATGGTTGAGCAGTTCTTC
NA | TRBJ2-5 | NA | 15 | TRBV4-2 | CASSSHRRGLQTQYF | TGTGCCAGCAGCTCCCATCGGCGGGGGCTACAGACCCAGTACTTC
NA | TRBJ2-7 | TRBD2 | 16 | TRBV4-3 | CASSPTPGTTTYEQYF | TGCGCCAGCAGCCCCACCCCCGGGACTACCACCTACGAGCAGTACTTC
NA | TRBJ2-2 | NA | 17 | TRBV4-2 | CASSLEVAGTAVGELFF | TGTGCCAGCAGCCTGGAGGTGGCAGGTACAGCGGTCGGGGAGCTGTTTTTT
NA | TRBJ2-2 | TRBD1 | 15 | TRBV6-1 | CASPPELRGSGELFF | TGTGCCAGCCCCCCAGAGCTCAGGGGGTCCGGGGAGCTGTTTTTT
NA | TRBJ2-5 | TRBD1 | 15 | TRBV5-1 | CASSLKLRQGSPQYF | TGCGCCAGCAGCTTGAAGTTGCGACAGGGAAGTCCCCAGTACTTC
NA | TRBJ1-5 | NA | 15 | TRBV4-2 | CASSQVRGMNQPQHF | TGTGCCAGCAGCCAAGTCCGCGGCATGAATCAGCCCCAGCATTTT
NA | TRBJ2-2 | NA | 17 | TRBV27 | CASSSSDGGDGSGELFF | TGTGCCAGCAGTTCATCGGACGGGGGAGACGGATCCGGGGAGCTGTTTTTT
once | TRBJ2-1 | TRBD1 | 16 | TRBV5-1 | CASSLTGTETYNEQFF | TGCGCCAGCAGCCTGACAGGGACGGAGACTTACAATGAGCAGTTCTTC
NA | TRBJ2-7 | NA | 13 | TRBV27 | CASSSYGQYEQYF | TGTGCCAGCAGTTCCTACGGACAGTACGAGCAGTACTTC
NA | TRBJ2-2 | TRBD2 | 17 | TRBV15 | CATSPQRASGRIGELFF | TGTGCCACCAGCCCCCAGAGGGCTAGCGGGAGGATCGGGGAGCTGTTTTTT
NA | TRBJ2-7 | NA | 17 | TRBV28 | CASSFLSRRNVSYEQYF | TGTGCCAGCAGTTTTTTGTCACGGCGGAACGTCTCCTACGAGCAGTACTTC
NA | TRBJ2-2 | TRBD2 | 16 | TRBV12-5 | CASGSGTSGITGELFF | TGTGCTAGTGGGTCCGGGACTAGCGGGATCACCGGGGAGCTGTTTTTT
few | TRBJ1-6 | TRBD1 | 15 | TRBV9 | CASSPDRGHNSPLHF | TGTGCCAGCAGCCCAGACAGGGGGCACAATTCACCCCTCCACTTT
NA | TRBJ1-1 | NA | 14 | TRBV5-1 | CASSLDKKNTEAFF | TGCGCCAGCAGCTTGGACAAGAAGAACACTGAAGCTTTCTTT
NA | TRBJ1-5 | NA | 14 | TRBV19 | CASSYAGGNQPQHF | TGTGCCAGTAGTTATGCGGGCGGGAATCAGCCCCAGCATTTT
NA | TRBJ1-4 | TRBD1 | 18 | TRBV9 | CASSVGDRGLRTNEKLFF | TGTGCCAGCAGCGTAGGGGACAGGGGGTTGAGGACTAATGAAAAACTGTTTTTT
once | TRBJ2-3 | TRBD1 | 16 | TRBV5-1 | CASRGPGQGSTDTQYF | TGCGCCAGCCGGGGCCCCGGACAGGGGAGCACAGATACGCAGTATTTT
NA | TRBJ2-7 | TRBD1 | 14 | TRBV28 | CASRFRDRTYEQYF | TGTGCCAGCAGGTTCCGGGACAGAACCTACGAGCAGTACTTC
NA | TRBJ2-7 | TRBD1 | 15 | TRBV6-5 | CASSATGDGEYEQYF | TGTGCCAGCAGTGCTACAGGGGATGGGGAATACGAGCAGTACTTC
NA | TRBJ2-5 | TRBD1 | 16 | TRBV4-1 | CASSQDHWTGQETQYF | TGCGCCAGCAGCCAAGATCATTGGACAGGCCAAGAGACCCAGTACTTC
few | TRBJ1-3 | NA | 15 | TRBV28 | CASKGVGSSGNTIYF | TGTGCCAGCAAGGGGGTGGGGAGCTCTGGAAACACCATATATTTT
NA | TRBJ2-7 | NA | 14 | TRBV10-1 | CASSELGRRYEQYF | TGCGCCAGCAGTGAGCTTGGTCGCCGGTACGAGCAGTACTTC
NA | TRBJ1-4 | NA | 15 | TRBV6-1 | CASSEDSPNNEKLFF | TGTGCCAGCAGTGAGGACAGCCCAAATAATGAAAAACTGTTTTTT
few | TRBJ1-5 | TRBD1 | 19 | TRBV6-1 | CASSEPRTGGVWSNQPQHF | TGTGCCAGCAGTGAACCCCGGACAGGGGGCGTTTGGAGCAATCAGCCCCAGCATTTT
NA | TRBJ2-7 | TRBD1 | 15 | TRBV5-1 | CASSPSDRSSYEQYF | TGCGCCAGCAGCCCCTCGGACAGGAGCTCCTACGAGCAGTACTTC
NA | TRBJ2-1 | TRBD2 | 18 | TRBV28 | CASSLNYGLVPIYNEQFF | TGTGCCAGCAGTTTAAATTATGGACTAGTTCCCATATACAATGAGCAGTTCTTC
NA | TRBJ2-7 | NA | 16 | TRBV14 | CASSQARDTEAYEQYF | TGTGCCAGCAGCCAAGCTCGGGATACAGAGGCCTACGAGCAGTACTTC
NA | TRBJ2-1 | NA | 13 | TRBV30 | CAWSHSGYNEQFF | TGTGCCTGGAGTCATAGCGGCTACAATGAGCAGTTCTTC
NA | TRBJ2-2 | NA | 18 | TRBV7-6 | CASSSRAAQAPNTGELFF | TGTGCCAGCAGCTCACGGGCTGCACAGGCGCCGAACACCGGGGAGCTGTTTTTT
NA | TRBJ2-3 | TRBD2 | 18 | TRBV7-9 | CASSLGLAGAPLTDTQYF | TGTGCCAGCAGCTTAGGTCTAGCGGGAGCCCCCCTCACAGATACGCAGTATTTT
NA | TRBJ1-1 | NA | 14 | TRBV6-5 | CASSPTTHRAEAFF | TGTGCCAGCAGTCCGACCACTCACAGGGCTGAAGCTTTCTTT
once | TRBJ2-1 | NA | 16 | TRBV4-2 | CASSQDRQTYYNEQFF | TGTGCCAGCAGCCAAGATCGACAGACATACTACAATGAGCAGTTCTTC
few | TRBJ2-7 | TRBD1 | 12 | TRBV28 | CASSRTGMGQYF | TGTGCCAGCAGTCGGACAGGGATGGGGCAGTACTTC
few | TRBJ2-1 | TRBD2 | 16 | TRBV2 | CASGMRLAGTYNEQFF | TGTGCCAGCGGCATGAGACTAGCGGGAACTTACAATGAGCAGTTCTTC
NA | TRBJ2-7 | NA | 15 | TRBV4-1 | CASSQDSPSSYEQYF | TGCGCCAGCAGCCAAGATTCCCCTAGCTCCTACGAGCAGTACTTC
NA | TRBJ1-2 | TRBD1 | 13 | TRBV27 | CASKSGGDYGYTF | TGTGCCAGCAAGTCAGGGGGCGACTATGGCTACACCTTC